This passage covers 17 T cell receptor beta chains from one sample sequenced in a study of response to subunit inactivated influenza vaccine. In TCRdb, the RT-PCR reads were re-called with MiXCR into one record per CDR3 protein. This sample has approximately 160,000 distinct CDR3 sequences; around 10% occur once, and the top ten carry about a third. The material sequenced was CD8+ T cells sorted from PBMCs, taken around 25 months after vaccination. The receptor set was obtained from a man aged 50-75 years who received an inactivated influenza vaccine.

The sample holds many counts of this clonotype. The V call is TRBV20-1, the J call TRBJ2-7; the D gene is possibly TRBD2 (6 bases). Trimming pared 5 bases from V and 3 bases from J, leaving 17 bases between. The CDR3 has 14 amino acids. Germline loops: CDR1 DFQATT, CDR2 SNEGSKA (reference sequence). In nucleotides, the CDR3 is TGCAGTGCTGTTCCCATACGGGGGAACTACGAGCAGTACTTC. This gives the protein CSAVPIRGNYEQYF.

This clonotype was seen more than once but under ten times. CDR3 nucleotides: TGTGCCAGCAGTTCGCCGGGACAGGGGGCTAATGAAAAACTGTTTTTT. It translates to CASSSPGQGANEKLFF. This chain links TRBV12-3 or TRBV12-4 with TRBJ1-4; 11 nucleotides line up with TRBD1. The CDR3 contains 16 residues. Trimming at V came to 4 bases and at J to 3 bases, leaving 4 bases not matched to a gene.

This clonotype was counted ten times or more. The chain joins TRBV29-1 to TRBJ2-3; the match to TRBD2 covers 11 bases. Germline V gives CDR1 SQVTM, CDR2 ANQGSEA. V was pared by 0 bases and J by 5 bases, with 4 bases of the junction left unmatched. This CDR3 contains 15 residues. The chain's CDR3 is CSVEEYGLAGDTQYF. CDR3 nucleotides: TGCAGCGTTGAAGAATACGGACTAGCGGGAGATACGCAGTATTTT.

In this sample, this clonotype turned up a few times. V is TRBV12-3 or TRBV12-4 and J is TRBJ1-5; D is ambiguous. V gave up 5 bases and J gave up 4 bases, with 9 bases separating them. This CDR3 contains 13 residues. CDR3 loop: CASSPGINQPQHF. As DNA, the CDR3 is TGTGCCAGCAGTCCCGGGATAAATCAGCCCCAGCATTTT.

This rearrangement joins TRBV28 to TRBJ2-1; TRBD2 agrees at 8 bases. With 6 bases clipped from V and 3 bases from J, the junction kept 7 bases outside the gene matches. Germline CDR1 and CDR2: MDHEN and SYDVKM. The CDR3 runs 15 residues. The CDR3 sequence: CASRDREGFYNEQFF. The CDR3 DNA follows: TGTGCCAGCAGGGACCGGGAGGGCTTCTACAATGAGCAGTTCTTC.

The V and J genes are TRBV14 and TRBJ2-7; D gene unclear. Per germline, CDR1 SGHDN and CDR2 FVKESK. This CDR3 is built from 13 residues. V was trimmed by 2 bases and J by 2 bases, leaving 7 bases between them. This CDR3 reads CASSQWVTYEQYF. CDR3 in DNA: TGTGCCAGCAGCCAATGGGTGACCTACGAGCAGTACTTC. Drawing the rest from reference TRBV14 and TRBJ2-7, the complete variable domain is EAGVTQFPSHSVIEKGQTVTLRCDPISGHDNLYWYRRVMGKEIKFLLHFVKESKQDESGMPNNRFLAERTGGTYSTLKVQPAELEDSGVYFCASSQWVTYEQYFGPGTRLTVT.

The chain links TRBV12-3 or TRBV12-4 to TRBJ2-3; tentatively, D is TRBD1 (6 bases). V shed 6 bases and J shed 3 bases, with 16 bases lying between them. CDR3 length: 15 residues. The CDR3 reads CASRGTGFETDTQYF. CDR3 sequence (DNA): TGTGCCAGCAGGGGAACAGGGTTCGAAACAGATACGCAGTATTTT.

The chain combines TRBV10-3 with TRBJ2-2, with D tentatively TRBD1 or TRBD2 (5 bases each). This CDR3 comprises 15 residues. Trimming pared 6 bases from V and 0 bases from J, leaving 11 bases between. Germline assignment: CDR1 ENHRY and CDR2 SYGVKD. The CDR3 DNA reads as TGTGCCATCAGCAGGGACGTCACGAACACCGGGGAGCTGTTTTTT. Protein product: CAISRDVTNTGELFF.

As for this clonotype: Sequence at one end of the junction differs from germline and may be a read error. V usage is TRBV7-7 and J usage is TRBJ2-1, with 8 positions matching TRBD1. The CDR3 covers 13 residues. The germline CDR1 and CDR2 sequences are SSHAT and FNYEAQ (reference sequence). CDR3 in DNA: TGTGCTAGCAGCACTGGACAGGGCGATGAGCAGTTCTTC. Translating gives CASSTGQGDEQFF.

This clonotype was found many times. The chain carries TRBV4-2 and TRBJ2-2; D is uncertain. There are 15 residues in the CDR3. V was trimmed by 1 base and J by 5 bases, leaving 11 bases between them. CDR1 is LGHNA and CDR2 is YNFKEQ in the germline V gene. The CDR3 loop reads CASSQGARSTGELFF. CDR3 bases: TGTGCCAGCAGCCAAGGGGCAAGGAGTACCGGGGAGCTGTTTTTT.

The chain has TRBV20-1 and TRBJ2-7, with 8 nucleotides matching TRBD2. The V gene end was trimmed by 0 bases and the J gene end by 4 bases; junction bases not matched to a gene: 2. Germline CDR1 reads DFQATT; CDR2 reads SNEGSKA (reference sequence). The CDR3 is made up of 13 amino acids. The CDR3 sequence: CSAREQRGYEQYF. The CDR3 bases are TGCAGTGCTAGAGAACAGCGGGGGTACGAGCAGTACTTC.

This chain connects TRBV11-2 to TRBJ2-5; D is undetermined. The CDR3 contains 14 residues. The germline V gene has CDR1 SGHAT and CDR2 FQNNGV. Trimming cost V 3 bases and J 1 base, with 9 bases left between them. The DNA of the CDR3 is TGTGCCAGCAGCTTTTCTAGGGCCCAAGAGACCCAGTACTTC. Encoded protein: CASSFSRAQETQYF.

V usage is TRBV18 and J usage is TRBJ1-1; D is possibly TRBD1 (5 bases). Germline CDR1 is KGHSH and CDR2 is LQKENI. CDR3 length: 14 residues. The V gene lost 3 bases and the J gene lost 1 base, with 9 bases spanning the gap. The CDR3 bases are TGTGCCAGCTCACCGAGGGACCAGAACACTGAAGCTTTCTTT. Amino acids: CASSPRDQNTEAFF.

V is TRBV4-3 and J is TRBJ2-3, with 9 bases lining up with TRBD2. The CDR3 runs 16 residues. Germline CDR1 LGHNA, CDR2 YSLEER. The J segment lost 0 bases and the V segment lost 4 bases, leaving 5 bases of the junction unmatched. The CDR3 reads CASSLRLAASTDTQYF. DNA for the CDR3: TGCGCCAGCAGCCTAAGACTAGCGGCAAGCACAGATACGCAGTATTTT.

This clonotype has only a few counts. This may stem from a read error, because a much larger clone lies one nucleotide away. The chain has TRBV5-8 and TRBJ2-5, with 11 positions matching TRBD2. CDR1 and CDR2 from the germline V gene are SGHTS and YDEGEE. Unmatched junction bases numbered 13, after V lost 4 bases and J lost 5 bases. CDR3 size: 17 residues. The CDR3 coding sequence is TGTGCCAGCAGCACATCCACCCGACTAGCGGGATCGGAGACCCAGTACTTC. This translates into CASSTSTRLAGSETQYF.

The chain recombines TRBV12-3 or TRBV12-4 with TRBJ2-3, with a weak D call TRBD2 (6 bases). The CDR3 consists of 19 residues. The V and J ends lost 2 bases and 0 bases respectively, with 21 bases between them. This CDR3 reads CASSLINLATAASTDTQYF. CDR3 bases: TGTGCCAGCAGTTTAATTAACCTAGCGACAGCAGCAAGCACAGATACGCAGTATTTT.

This clonotype occurred a few times. The chain carries TRBV7-9 and TRBJ2-7; 9 nucleotides match TRBD1. Germline V gene data show CDR1 as SEHNR and CDR2 as FQNEAQ (reference sequence). The CDR3 length is 13 residues. CDR3 loop: CAAEGQGSYEQYF. The CDR3 nucleotides are TGTGCAGCTGAGGGACAGGGCTCCTACGAGCAGTACTTC.